This T cell receptor beta chain emerged from a study of beta chain features in type 1 diabetes. Deletions cut 2 bases from V and 7 bases from J, with 15 bases between. This CDR3 is 15 amino acids long. Germline V CDR1 and CDR2: KGHSH, LQKENI. There are many counts of this clone. Its cognate antigen is unknown. Of the isolated RNA, all was reverse transcribed, and so the sequenced material was expressed TCRB transcripts. An average of about 3.5 million reads was obtained for naive, central memory and regulatory T cell samples. Clones were read by immunoSEQ multiplex PCR, and TCRdb kept only the in-frame ones, dropping some. The data hold nearly 350,000 clones, with around 7.6% observed a single time. Study-wide findings and caveats: VDJ junctions from type 1 diabetes patients carried fewer insertions and larger deletions.

Cells sorted by CD45RO/CCR7/CD25/CD127/CD95/CD27 comprised CD4+ naive, central memory, regulatory and stem cell-like memory cells. The sequence was collected from a woman between 18 and 29 years old in good health. The V call is TRBV18, the J call TRBJ2-1, with no clear D. Sequences were obtained from central memory CD4+ T cells from blood. The CDR3 bases are TGTGCCAGCTCACCAATAAGGGTTTCGACGAATGAGCAGTTCTTC. This translates into CASSPIRVSTNEQFF.